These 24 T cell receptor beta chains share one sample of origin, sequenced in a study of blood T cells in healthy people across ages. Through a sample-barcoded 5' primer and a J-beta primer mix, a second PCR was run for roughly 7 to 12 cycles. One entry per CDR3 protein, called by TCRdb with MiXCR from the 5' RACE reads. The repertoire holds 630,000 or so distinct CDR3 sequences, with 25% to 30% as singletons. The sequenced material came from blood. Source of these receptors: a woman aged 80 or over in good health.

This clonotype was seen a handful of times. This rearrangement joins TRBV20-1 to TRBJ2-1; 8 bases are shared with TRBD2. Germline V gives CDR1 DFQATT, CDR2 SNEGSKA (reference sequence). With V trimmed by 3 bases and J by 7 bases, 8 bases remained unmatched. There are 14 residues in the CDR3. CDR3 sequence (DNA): TGCAGTGCTAGTGGGCTAGCGGGCGGAAATGAGCAGTTCTTC. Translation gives CSASGLAGGNEQFF.

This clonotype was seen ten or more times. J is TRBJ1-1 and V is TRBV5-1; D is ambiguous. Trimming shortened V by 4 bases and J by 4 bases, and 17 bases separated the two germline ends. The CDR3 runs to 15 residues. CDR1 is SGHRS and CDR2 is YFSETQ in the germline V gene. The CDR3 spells CASSPRPGRGTEAFF. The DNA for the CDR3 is TGCGCCAGCAGCCCCCGGCCCGGGCGGGGCACTGAAGCTTTCTTT.

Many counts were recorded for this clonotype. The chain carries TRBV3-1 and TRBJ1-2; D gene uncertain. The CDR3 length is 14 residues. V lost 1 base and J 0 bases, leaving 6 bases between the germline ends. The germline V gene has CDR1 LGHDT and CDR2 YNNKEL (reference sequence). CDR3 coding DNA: TGTGCCAGCAGCCAAGGGGCAGCTAACTATGGCTACACCTTC. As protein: CASSQGAANYGYTF.

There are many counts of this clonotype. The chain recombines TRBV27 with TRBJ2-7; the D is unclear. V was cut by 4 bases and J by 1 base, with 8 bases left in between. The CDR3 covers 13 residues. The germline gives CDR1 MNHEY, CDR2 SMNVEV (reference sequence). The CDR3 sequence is CASSSHGSYEQYF. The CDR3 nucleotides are TGTGCCAGCAGTTCTCACGGTTCCTACGAGCAGTACTTC.

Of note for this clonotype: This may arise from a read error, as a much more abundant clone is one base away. CDR3 sequence (DNA): TGTGCCAGCAGTATATCGACAGGGCTCCTTGGCGAGCAGTACTTC. It specifies CASSISTGLLGEQYF. The genes are TRBV27 and TRBJ2-7, with 7 nucleotides matching TRBD1. Looked up from germline, CDR1 is MNHEY and CDR2 is SMNVEV (reference sequence). The CDR3 extends over 15 amino acids.

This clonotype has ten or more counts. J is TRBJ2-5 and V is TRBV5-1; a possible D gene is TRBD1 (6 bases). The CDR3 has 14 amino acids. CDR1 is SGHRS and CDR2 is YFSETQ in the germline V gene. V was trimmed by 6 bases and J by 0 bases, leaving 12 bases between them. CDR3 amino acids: CASTIGQYQETQYF. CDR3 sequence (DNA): TGCGCCAGCACCATCGGACAGTACCAAGAGACCCAGTACTTC.

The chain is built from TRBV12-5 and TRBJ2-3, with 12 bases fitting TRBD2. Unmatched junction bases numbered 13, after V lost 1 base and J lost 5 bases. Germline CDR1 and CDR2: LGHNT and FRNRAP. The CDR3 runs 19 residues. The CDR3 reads CASGLATSLAGGHGDTQYF. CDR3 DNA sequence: TGTGCTAGTGGTTTGGCCACTTCCCTAGCGGGAGGGCATGGAGATACGCAGTATTTT. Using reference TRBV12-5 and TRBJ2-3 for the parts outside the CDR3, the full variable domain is DARVTQTPRHKVTEMGQEVTMRCQPILGHNTVFWYRQTMMQGLELLAYFRNRAPLDDSGMPKDRFSAEMPDATLATLKIQPSEPRDSAVYFCASGLATSLAGGHGDTQYFGPGTRLTVL.

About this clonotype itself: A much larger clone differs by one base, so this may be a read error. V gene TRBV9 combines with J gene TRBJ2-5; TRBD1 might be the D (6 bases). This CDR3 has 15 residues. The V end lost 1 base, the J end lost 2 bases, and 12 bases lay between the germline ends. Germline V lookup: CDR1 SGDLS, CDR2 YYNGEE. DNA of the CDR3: TGTGCCAGCAGCGTACCTGGACAGAAACAAGAGACCCAGTACTTC. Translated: CASSVPGQKQETQYF.

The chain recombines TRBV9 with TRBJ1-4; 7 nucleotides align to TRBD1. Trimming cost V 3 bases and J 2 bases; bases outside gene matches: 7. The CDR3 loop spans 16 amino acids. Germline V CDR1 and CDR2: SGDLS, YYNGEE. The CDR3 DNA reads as TGTGCCAGCAGCGCAAACAGGGGAGGCACTAATGAAAAACTGTTTTTT. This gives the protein CASSANRGGTNEKLFF. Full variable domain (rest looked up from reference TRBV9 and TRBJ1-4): DSGVTQTPKHLITATGQRVTLRCSPRSGDLSVYWYQQSLDQGLQFLIQYYNGEERAKGNILERFSAQQFPDLHSELNLSSLELGDSALYFCASSANRGGTNEKLFFGSGTQLSVL.

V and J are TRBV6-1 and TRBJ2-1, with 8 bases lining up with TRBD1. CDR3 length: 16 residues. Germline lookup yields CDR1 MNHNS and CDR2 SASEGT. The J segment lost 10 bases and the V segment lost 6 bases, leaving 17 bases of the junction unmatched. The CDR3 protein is CASRYGAGGPSREQFF. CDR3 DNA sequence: TGTGCCAGCAGGTATGGTGCAGGGGGCCCCTCTCGGGAGCAGTTCTTC.

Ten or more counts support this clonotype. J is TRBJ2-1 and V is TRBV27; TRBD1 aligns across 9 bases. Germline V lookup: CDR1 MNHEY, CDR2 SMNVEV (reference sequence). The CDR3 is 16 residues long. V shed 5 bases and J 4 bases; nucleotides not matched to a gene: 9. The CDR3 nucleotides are TGTGCCAGCAGTCTAGCTTGGGACAGGGATTACAATGAGCAGTTCTTC. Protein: CASSLAWDRDYNEQFF.

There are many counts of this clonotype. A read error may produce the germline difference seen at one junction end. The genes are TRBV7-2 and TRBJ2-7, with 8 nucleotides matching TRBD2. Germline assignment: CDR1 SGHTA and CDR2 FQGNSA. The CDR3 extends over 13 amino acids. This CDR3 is CASSSSGGYEQYF. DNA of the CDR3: TGCGCCAGCAGTTCGAGCGGGGGATACGAGCAGTACTTC.

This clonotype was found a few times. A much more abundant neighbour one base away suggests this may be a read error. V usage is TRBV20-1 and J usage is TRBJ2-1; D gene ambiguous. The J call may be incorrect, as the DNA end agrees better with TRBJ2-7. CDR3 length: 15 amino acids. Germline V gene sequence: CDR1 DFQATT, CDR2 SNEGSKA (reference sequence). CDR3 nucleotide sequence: TGCAGTGCTTCCTCAGGCCGCGGATCCTACAATGAGCAGTACTTC. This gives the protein CSASSGRGSYNEQYF.

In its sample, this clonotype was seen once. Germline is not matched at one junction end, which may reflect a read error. The CDR3 protein is CASSLSSGPYQETQYF. Written as DNA, the CDR3 is TGTGCTAGCAGCTTATCTAGCGGGCCGTACCAAGAGACCCAGTACTTC. The rearrangement uses TRBV7-7 and TRBJ2-5, with 8 positions matching TRBD2. The length of the CDR3 is 16 residues. Germline V gene lookup returns CDR1 SSHAT and CDR2 FNYEAQ (reference sequence).

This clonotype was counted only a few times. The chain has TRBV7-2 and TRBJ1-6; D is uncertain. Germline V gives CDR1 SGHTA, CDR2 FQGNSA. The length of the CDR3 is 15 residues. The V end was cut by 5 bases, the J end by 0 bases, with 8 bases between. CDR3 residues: CASSPTGSYNSPLHF. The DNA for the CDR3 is TGTGCCAGCAGCCCCACGGGCTCCTATAATTCACCCCTCCACTTT.

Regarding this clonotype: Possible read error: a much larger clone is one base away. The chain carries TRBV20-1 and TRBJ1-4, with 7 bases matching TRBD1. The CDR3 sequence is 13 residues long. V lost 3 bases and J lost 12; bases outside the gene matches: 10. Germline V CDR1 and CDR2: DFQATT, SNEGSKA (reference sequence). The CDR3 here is CSARGQLGGELFF. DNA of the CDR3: TGCAGTGCTAGGGGACAGTTGGGTGGAGAACTGTTTTTT.

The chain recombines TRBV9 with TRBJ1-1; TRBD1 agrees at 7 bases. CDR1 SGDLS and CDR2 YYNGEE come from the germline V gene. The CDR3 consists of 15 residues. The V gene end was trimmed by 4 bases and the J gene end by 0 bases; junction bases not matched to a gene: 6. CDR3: CASSPETGLNTEAFF. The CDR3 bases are TGTGCCAGCAGCCCTGAGACAGGGCTGAACACTGAAGCTTTCTTT.

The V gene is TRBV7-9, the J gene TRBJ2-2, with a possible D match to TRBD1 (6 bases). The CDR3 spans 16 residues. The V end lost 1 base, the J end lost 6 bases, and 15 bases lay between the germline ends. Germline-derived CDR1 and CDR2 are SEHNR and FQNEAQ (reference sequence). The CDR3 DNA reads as TGTGCCAGCAGCTTAGGACTCGGACAGAAGTCCGGGGAGCTGTTTTTT. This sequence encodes CASSLGLGQKSGELFF.

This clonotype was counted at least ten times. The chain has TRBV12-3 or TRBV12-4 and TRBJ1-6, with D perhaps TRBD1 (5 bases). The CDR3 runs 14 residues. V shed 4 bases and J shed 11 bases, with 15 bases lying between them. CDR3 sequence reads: CASSSTGRRAPLHF. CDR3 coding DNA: TGTGCCAGCAGTTCGACGGGGCGCCGCGCACCCCTCCACTTT.

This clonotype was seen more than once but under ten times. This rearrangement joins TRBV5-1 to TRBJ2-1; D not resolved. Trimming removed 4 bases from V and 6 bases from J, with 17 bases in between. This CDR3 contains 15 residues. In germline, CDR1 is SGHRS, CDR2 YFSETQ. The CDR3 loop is CASSPNGYLGNEQFF. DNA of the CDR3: TGCGCCAGCAGCCCGAACGGGTATTTGGGCAATGAGCAGTTCTTC.

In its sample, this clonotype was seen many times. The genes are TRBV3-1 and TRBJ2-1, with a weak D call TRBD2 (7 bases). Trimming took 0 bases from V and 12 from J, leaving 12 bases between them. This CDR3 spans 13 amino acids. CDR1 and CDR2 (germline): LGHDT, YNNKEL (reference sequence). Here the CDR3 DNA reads TGTGCCAGCAGCCAAGAGGGGAGGGGGAGGCAGTTCTTC. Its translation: CASSQEGRGRQFF.

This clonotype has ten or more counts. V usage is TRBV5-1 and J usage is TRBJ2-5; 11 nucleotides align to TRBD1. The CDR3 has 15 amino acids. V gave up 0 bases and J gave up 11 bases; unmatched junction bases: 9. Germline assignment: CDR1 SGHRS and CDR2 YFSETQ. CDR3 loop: CASSLGGQGAGVQYF. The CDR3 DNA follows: TGCGCCAGCAGCTTGGGTGGACAGGGGGCTGGAGTGCAGTACTTC. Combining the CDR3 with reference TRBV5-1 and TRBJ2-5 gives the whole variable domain KAGVTQTPRYLIKTRGQQVTLSCSPISGHRSVSWYQQTPGQGLQFLFEYFSETQRNKGNFPGRFSGRQFSNSRSEMNVSTLELGDSALYLCASSLGGQGAGVQYFGPGTRLLVL.

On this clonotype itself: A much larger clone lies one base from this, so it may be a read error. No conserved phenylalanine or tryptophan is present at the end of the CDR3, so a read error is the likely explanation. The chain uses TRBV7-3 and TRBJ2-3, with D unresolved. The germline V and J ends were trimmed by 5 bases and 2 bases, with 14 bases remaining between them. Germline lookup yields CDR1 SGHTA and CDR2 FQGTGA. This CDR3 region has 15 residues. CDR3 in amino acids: CASSPHGRVTDTQYL. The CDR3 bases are TGTGCCAGCAGCCCCCATGGGCGAGTCACAGATACGCAGTATTTG.

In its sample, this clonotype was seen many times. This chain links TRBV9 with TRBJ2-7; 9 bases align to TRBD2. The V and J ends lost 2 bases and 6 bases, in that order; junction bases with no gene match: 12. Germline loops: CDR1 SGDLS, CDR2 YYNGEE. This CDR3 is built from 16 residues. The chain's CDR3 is CASSVQPGTAGGEQYF. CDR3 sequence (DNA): TGTGCCAGCAGCGTTCAACCCGGGACAGCGGGAGGCGAGCAGTACTTC.